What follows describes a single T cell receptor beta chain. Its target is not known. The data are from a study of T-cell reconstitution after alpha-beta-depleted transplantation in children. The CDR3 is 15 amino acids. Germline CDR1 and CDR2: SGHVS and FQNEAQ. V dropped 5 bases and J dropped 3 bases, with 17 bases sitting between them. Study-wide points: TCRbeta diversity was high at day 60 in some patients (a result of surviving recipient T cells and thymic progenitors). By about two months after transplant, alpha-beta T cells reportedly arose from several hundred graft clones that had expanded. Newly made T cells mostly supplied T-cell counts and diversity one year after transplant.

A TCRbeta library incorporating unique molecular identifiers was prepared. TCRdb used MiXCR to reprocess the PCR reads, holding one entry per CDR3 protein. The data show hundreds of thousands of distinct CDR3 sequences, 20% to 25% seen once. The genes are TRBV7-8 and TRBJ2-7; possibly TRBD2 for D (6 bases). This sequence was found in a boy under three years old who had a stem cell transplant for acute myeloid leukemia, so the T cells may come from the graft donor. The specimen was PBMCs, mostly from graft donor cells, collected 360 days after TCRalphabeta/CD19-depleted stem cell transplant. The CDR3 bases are TGTGCCAGCAGCCGATTATTTGGGGGGAACTACGAGCAGTACTTC. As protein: CASSRLFGGNYEQYF.